Listed below are T cell receptor beta chains from one sample, sequenced in a study of T cells in Graves' hyperthyroidism and ophthalmopathy. TCRdb called the multiplex PCR reads again in MiXCR, with one record for every CDR3 protein. This sample yields more than 550,000 distinct CDR3 sequences, of which around a sixth are seen a single time; 15% to 18% belongs to the top ten. Sequenced material: blood. The receptors were sampled from a man between 50 and 59 years old with Graves' hyperthyroidism. The CDR3 runs from the conserved cysteine through the conserved F or W. D genes are given only for firm matches. Clone size is stated in some rows and not others, as once, few, many or a class when expanded.

j_call: TRBJ2-6; clone_size: -; d_call: -; v_call: TRBV6-1; cdr3_nt: TGTGCCAGCAGTTACCCAAACTCTGGGGCCAACGTCCTGACTTTC; cdr3_aa: CASSYPNSGANVLTF
j_call: TRBJ2-1; clone_size: -; d_call: TRBD2; v_call: TRBV20-1; cdr3_nt: TGCAGTGCTTTTAGCGGGAAGAGTAGTTACTACAATGAGCAGTTCTTC; cdr3_aa: CSAFSGKSSYYNEQFF
j_call: TRBJ2-3; clone_size: -; d_call: TRBD2; v_call: TRBV5-1; cdr3_nt: TGCGCCAGCAGCCCATCCGGGGGGGCTTTAAGCACAGATACGCAGTATTTT; cdr3_aa: CASSPSGGALSTDTQYF
j_call: TRBJ2-2; clone_size: many; d_call: -; v_call: TRBV11-2; cdr3_nt: TGTGCCAGCAGCCCATCGGGGGTTACCGGGGAGCTGTTTTTT; cdr3_aa: CASSPSGVTGELFF
j_call: TRBJ1-6; clone_size: -; d_call: -; v_call: TRBV14; cdr3_nt: TGTGCCAGCAGCCACTGGGGGGACGGCAATTCACCCCTCCACTTT; cdr3_aa: CASSHWGDGNSPLHF
j_call: TRBJ1-6; clone_size: many; d_call: -; v_call: TRBV7-3; cdr3_nt: TGTGCCAGCAGCTTACTCGGGGAAACCAATTCACCCCTCCACTTT; cdr3_aa: CASSLLGETNSPLHF
j_call: TRBJ1-2; clone_size: many; d_call: -; v_call: TRBV6-1; cdr3_nt: TGTGCCAGCGGAGGCGCCAGGAACTATGGCTACACCTTC; cdr3_aa: CASGGARNYGYTF
j_call: TRBJ2-7; clone_size: many; d_call: TRBD2; v_call: TRBV7-9; cdr3_nt: TGTGCCAGCAGCCCTAGCGGGAGGGATAGCTCCTACGAGCAGTACTTC; cdr3_aa: CASSPSGRDSSYEQYF
j_call: TRBJ1-2; clone_size: many; d_call: TRBD1; v_call: TRBV12-3/TRBV12-4; cdr3_nt: TGTGCCAGCAGCCATCCAGGGGGCCCTGGCTACACCTTC; cdr3_aa: CASSHPGGPGYTF
j_call: TRBJ1-5; clone_size: few; d_call: -; v_call: TRBV12-3/TRBV12-4; cdr3_nt: TGTGCCAGCAGTCGGTTCGGGACTGGCAATCAGCCCCAGCATTTT; cdr3_aa: CASSRFGTGNQPQHF
j_call: TRBJ2-1; clone_size: few; d_call: TRBD2; v_call: TRBV20-1; cdr3_nt: TGCAGTGCCTTAGTTGGGACTACCTACAATGAGCAGTTCTTC; cdr3_aa: CSALVGTTYNEQFF
j_call: TRBJ2-5; clone_size: -; d_call: -; v_call: TRBV7-9; cdr3_nt: TGTGCCAGCAGTTTAGCCCCCGGGACCCAGTACTTC; cdr3_aa: CASSLAPGTQYF
j_call: TRBJ1-2; clone_size: few; d_call: -; v_call: TRBV6-1; cdr3_nt: TGTGCCAGTACCTACGGACAGTCTAACTATGGCTACACCTTC; cdr3_aa: CASTYGQSNYGYTF
j_call: TRBJ1-5; clone_size: -; d_call: -; v_call: TRBV6-2/TRBV6-3; cdr3_nt: TGTGCCAGCAGTTACTCGACAGGTATCAATAATCAGCCCCAGCATTTT; cdr3_aa: CASSYSTGINNQPQHF
j_call: TRBJ1-6; clone_size: -; d_call: -; v_call: TRBV12-3/TRBV12-4; cdr3_nt: TGTGCCAGCAGTTTAGGGACAGAGAAACACTTT; cdr3_aa: CASSLGTEKHF
j_call: TRBJ1-1; clone_size: -; d_call: -; v_call: TRBV12-3/TRBV12-4; cdr3_nt: TGTGCCAGCAGTGCGCGGACGACAGGTTTGAGCTTCACTGAAGCTTTTTTT; cdr3_aa: CASSARTTGLSFTEAFF
j_call: TRBJ2-1; clone_size: many; d_call: -; v_call: TRBV6-1; cdr3_nt: TGTGCCAGCGCGTTTGAAGCGGATGAGCAGTTCTTC; cdr3_aa: CASAFEADEQFF
j_call: TRBJ2-7; clone_size: many; d_call: TRBD1; v_call: TRBV12-3/TRBV12-4; cdr3_nt: TGTGCCAGCAGTTTTGACAGGGACTCCTACGAGCAGTACTTC; cdr3_aa: CASSFDRDSYEQYF
j_call: TRBJ1-1; clone_size: -; d_call: TRBD1; v_call: TRBV12-3/TRBV12-4; cdr3_nt: TGTGCCAGCAGTTCAACAGGGGGCTGGGCTGAAGCTTTCTTT; cdr3_aa: CASSSTGGWAEAFF
j_call: TRBJ1-2; clone_size: -; d_call: -; v_call: TRBV20-1; cdr3_nt: TGCAGTTCGGGGGAGGGGGGCTATGGCTACACCTTC; cdr3_aa: CSSGEGGYGYTF
j_call: TRBJ2-7; clone_size: few; d_call: TRBD1; v_call: TRBV20-1; cdr3_nt: TGCAGTGCTAGGACAGGGACGGAGCAGTACTTC; cdr3_aa: CSARTGTEQYF
j_call: TRBJ2-7; clone_size: -; d_call: TRBD2; v_call: TRBV28; cdr3_nt: TGTGCCAGCGGCGGGGGGGGATCGCGGCTCGAGCAGTACTTC; cdr3_aa: CASGGGGSRLEQYF
j_call: TRBJ1-1; clone_size: many; d_call: -; v_call: TRBV2; cdr3_nt: TGTGCCAGCAGTACAAGACGGTTTGGCACTGAAGCTTTCTTT; cdr3_aa: CASSTRRFGTEAFF
j_call: TRBJ2-1; clone_size: many; d_call: TRBD2; v_call: TRBV28; cdr3_nt: TGTGCCAGCAGTCAGCTAGCGGGAGGGCCCGATGAGCAGTTCTTC; cdr3_aa: CASSQLAGGPDEQFF
j_call: TRBJ2-1; clone_size: -; d_call: TRBD1; v_call: TRBV7-9; cdr3_nt: TGTGCCAGCAGCTTCACCGGGACAGGGGGCAATGAGCAGTTCTTC; cdr3_aa: CASSFTGTGGNEQFF
j_call: TRBJ1-1; clone_size: many; d_call: -; v_call: TRBV28; cdr3_nt: TGTGCCAGCAGTTTAGGAGGGGGGAATGGTGAAGCTTTCTTT; cdr3_aa: CASSLGGGNGEAFF
j_call: TRBJ2-1; clone_size: many; d_call: TRBD1; v_call: TRBV9; cdr3_nt: TGTGCCAGCAGCGCCCCCGGGACAGGGGATCCCAATGAGCAGTTCTTC; cdr3_aa: CASSAPGTGDPNEQFF
j_call: TRBJ1-2; clone_size: -; d_call: -; v_call: TRBV12-3/TRBV12-4; cdr3_nt: TGTGCCAGCAGTTTAAGGCCTCAGTATGGCTACACCTTC; cdr3_aa: CASSLRPQYGYTF
j_call: TRBJ2-3; clone_size: few; d_call: -; v_call: TRBV5-4; cdr3_nt: TGTGCCAGCAGCTTGCCTACAGGGAGCACAGATACGCAGTATTTT; cdr3_aa: CASSLPTGSTDTQYF
j_call: TRBJ1-3; clone_size: many; d_call: TRBD1; v_call: TRBV6-5; cdr3_nt: TGTGCCAGCAGTCGATTACAGGGGGCCGGAAACACCATATATTTT; cdr3_aa: CASSRLQGAGNTIYF
j_call: TRBJ1-2; clone_size: few; d_call: -; v_call: TRBV29-1; cdr3_nt: TGCAGCGTTGAAAGATCACGTGGAGGCTACACCTTC; cdr3_aa: CSVERSRGGYTF
j_call: TRBJ2-7; clone_size: -; d_call: TRBD1; v_call: TRBV7-2; cdr3_nt: TGTGCCAGCAGAACCGGGACAGGGGATTACGAGCAGTACTTC; cdr3_aa: CASRTGTGDYEQYF
j_call: TRBJ2-3; clone_size: few; d_call: -; v_call: TRBV10-3; cdr3_nt: TGTGCCGCAGCCCTAGCGCTAAGCACAGATACGCAGTATTTT; cdr3_aa: CAAALALSTDTQYF
j_call: TRBJ1-2; clone_size: many; d_call: -; v_call: TRBV2; cdr3_nt: TGTGCCAGCAGTGAAGAATTAAAGGTACCCTATGGCTACACCTTC; cdr3_aa: CASSEELKVPYGYTF
j_call: TRBJ1-2; clone_size: few; d_call: TRBD1; v_call: TRBV27; cdr3_nt: TGTGCCAGCAGACGGACAGGGAACGGTAACTATGGCTACACCTTC; cdr3_aa: CASRRTGNGNYGYTF
j_call: TRBJ2-3; clone_size: once; d_call: TRBD1; v_call: TRBV28; cdr3_nt: TGTGCCAGCAGCCGGACAGGGCTGTCAGATACGCAGTATTTT; cdr3_aa: CASSRTGLSDTQYF
j_call: TRBJ1-5; clone_size: -; d_call: TRBD1; v_call: TRBV6-2/TRBV6-3; cdr3_nt: TGTGCCAGCAGGGACACACAGGGGGCCGGACAGCCCCAGCATTTT; cdr3_aa: CASRDTQGAGQPQHF
j_call: TRBJ2-1; clone_size: few; d_call: -; v_call: TRBV11-3; cdr3_nt: TGTGCCAGCAGCTTAATGTTTGGGGGAAACAATGAGCAGTTCTTC; cdr3_aa: CASSLMFGGNNEQFF
j_call: TRBJ2-3; clone_size: -; d_call: -; v_call: TRBV3-1; cdr3_nt: TGTGCCAGCAGCCCCGGACTAATTTCCACAGATACGCAGTATTTT; cdr3_aa: CASSPGLISTDTQYF
j_call: TRBJ2-3; clone_size: -; d_call: -; v_call: TRBV6-1; cdr3_nt: TGTGCCAGCCGCTCGTCGGAGGGCCGCACAGATACGCAGTATTTT; cdr3_aa: CASRSSEGRTDTQYF
j_call: TRBJ2-1; clone_size: many; d_call: TRBD1; v_call: TRBV27; cdr3_nt: TGTGCCAGCAGTGAGGACAGGGTGCGGCAGTTCTTC; cdr3_aa: CASSEDRVRQFF
j_call: TRBJ2-7; clone_size: many; d_call: -; v_call: TRBV3-1; cdr3_nt: TGTGCCAGCAGCCAAGAAGCGCGGGAGCAGTACTTC; cdr3_aa: CASSQEAREQYF
j_call: TRBJ1-2; clone_size: few; d_call: -; v_call: TRBV19; cdr3_nt: TGTGCCAGTATCCCCCTATATGGCTACACCTTC; cdr3_aa: CASIPLYGYTF
j_call: TRBJ2-3; clone_size: many; d_call: -; v_call: TRBV29-1; cdr3_nt: TGCAGCGTTGAAATAACGCCTAGCACAGATACGCAGTATTTT; cdr3_aa: CSVEITPSTDTQYF